One and the same sample provided the 29 T cell receptor beta chains below, sequenced in a study of molecular identifiers for immune sequencing clone quantification. From the PCR reads, TCRdb called clonotypes with MiXCR, one entry per CDR3 protein. The sample holds about 500,000 distinct CDR3 sequences; 25% are singletons and the top ten take around 0.78%. The material sequenced was naive CD8+ T cells from blood, with Jurkat cell RNA spiked in. Indicated subset: FACS-sorted CD8+CD4-CCR7+CD45RA+ naive T cells. All receptors derive from a human donor in good health. Some libraries in this study had Jurkat cell RNA spiked in.

This chain joins TRBV7-9 and TRBJ2-7; D gene ambiguous. CDR3 length: 12 amino acids. Germline V gene data show CDR1 as SEHNR and CDR2 as FQNEAQ (reference sequence). V lost 5 bases, J lost 6 bases, and 11 bases lay in between. In nucleotides, the CDR3 is TGTGCCAGCAGCGATCCCCTGCGCGAGCAGTACTTC. Residues: CASSDPLREQYF.

J is TRBJ2-2 and V is TRBV4-3; D might be TRBD2 (5 bases). Germline values: CDR1 LGHNA, CDR2 YSLEER. The CDR3 sequence is 16 residues long. V shed 0 bases and J shed 7 bases, with 15 bases lying between them. The CDR3 bases are TGCGCCAGCAGCCAAGATTTTCGGGGTGGAATCGGGGAGCTGTTTTTT. It encodes CASSQDFRGGIGELFF.

At least ten counts were recorded for this clonotype. V and J are TRBV6-2 or TRBV6-3 and TRBJ2-2, with D possibly TRBD2 on 6 matching bases. CDR1 is MNHEY and CDR2 is SVGEGT in the germline V gene. V dropped 7 bases and J dropped 4 bases, with 19 bases sitting between them. The CDR3 has 16 amino acids. The CDR3 reads CASTYPPGDGTGELFF. Here the CDR3 DNA reads TGTGCCAGCACCTACCCCCCGGGGGACGGCACCGGGGAGCTGTTTTTT.

This clonotype was picked up many times. V usage is TRBV11-2 and J usage is TRBJ2-3; 10 bases line up with TRBD2. The CDR3 loop spans 17 amino acids. The ends lost 2 bases at V and 0 bases at J; junction bases unmatched: 5. Germline CDR1 and CDR2: SGHAT and FQNNGV. The CDR3 spells CASSLHPTSGSTDTQYF. In DNA, the CDR3 is TGTGCCAGCAGCTTACACCCGACTAGCGGGAGCACAGATACGCAGTATTTT.

This clonotype was detected a few times. The V gene is TRBV19, the J gene TRBJ2-3; D unclear. Germline lookup yields CDR1 LNHDA and CDR2 SQIVND (reference sequence). The V end lost 3 bases, the J end lost 1 base, and 8 bases lay between the germline ends. This CDR3 region has 14 residues. Written as DNA, the CDR3 is TGTGCCAGTAGTATGAACACCGGCACAGATACGCAGTATTTT. Its protein is CASSMNTGTDTQYF.

Concerning this clonotype: Possible read error: a much larger clone is one base away. The V call is TRBV30, the J call TRBJ2-7; the match to TRBD2 covers 12 bases. This CDR3 is 14 amino acids long. Trimming at V came to 5 bases and at J to 3 bases, leaving 5 bases not matched to a gene. The germline V gene encodes CDR1 GTSNPN and CDR2 SVGIG (reference sequence). In nucleotides, the CDR3 is TGTGCCTGGTGTCGGACTAGCGGGGACTACGAGCAGTACTTC. This codes for CAWCRTSGDYEQYF.

This clonotype was detected a few times. This rearrangement joins TRBV5-5 to TRBJ2-7; 9 nucleotides line up with TRBD1. The CDR3 is made up of 14 amino acids. Unmatched junction bases numbered 6, after V lost 4 bases and J lost 4 bases. Per the germline V gene, CDR1 is SGHKS and CDR2 is YYEKEE (reference sequence). The CDR3 loop reads CASSDRDRVYEQYF. The DNA of the CDR3 is TGTGCCAGCAGCGACCGGGACAGGGTTTACGAGCAGTACTTC.

The chain combines TRBV6-1 with TRBJ2-7; 9 bases agree with TRBD2. The CDR3 sequence is 13 residues long. Germline CDR1 reads MNHNS; CDR2 reads SASEGT. J was trimmed by 5 bases and V by 6 bases; bases with no gene match: 5. The CDR3 DNA reads TGTGCCAGCAGCGGACTAGCGTACCACGAGCAGTACTTC. Translated: CASSGLAYHEQYF.

This clonotype turned up a few times. This sequence joins TRBV12-5 and TRBJ2-1; D call uncertain. Trimming cost V 6 bases and J 4 bases, with 13 bases left between them. Germline-derived CDR1 and CDR2 are LGHNT and FRNRAP. CDR3 length: 14 residues. CDR3 amino acids: CASGPPGVYNEQFF. The DNA for the CDR3 is TGTGCTAGTGGCCCCCCCGGAGTATACAATGAGCAGTTCTTC. The full variable domain, rest sourced from reference TRBV12-5 and TRBJ2-1, is DARVTQTPRHKVTEMGQEVTMRCQPILGHNTVFWYRQTMMQGLELLAYFRNRAPLDDSGMPKDRFSAEMPDATLATLKIQPSEPRDSAVYFCASGPPGVYNEQFFGPGTRLTVL.

This clonotype was observed many times. V and J are TRBV24-1 and TRBJ2-2; D call uncertain. Germline V gives CDR1 KGHDR, CDR2 SFDVKD. The V end was cut by 4 bases, the J end by 4 bases, with 3 bases between. The CDR3 extends over 12 amino acids. The CDR3 region has the DNA TGTGCCACCAGTGAAGGCACCGGGGAGCTGTTTTTT. As protein: CATSEGTGELFF.

The chain combines TRBV7-9 with TRBJ1-2; D possibly corresponds to TRBD1 (5 bases). The length of the CDR3 is 19 residues. CDR1 and CDR2 from the germline V gene are SEHNR and FQNEAQ (reference sequence). The V gene lost 7 bases and the J gene lost 3 bases, with 30 bases spanning the gap. The CDR3 sequence is CASILLTTPSNRIYYGYTF. The CDR3, as DNA: TGTGCCAGCATCCTATTGACGACACCCTCGAACAGGATTTACTATGGCTACACCTTC.

The chain links TRBV9 to TRBJ2-7, with 7 bases identical to TRBD1. Germline V gives CDR1 SGDLS, CDR2 YYNGEE. V shed 4 bases, J shed 4 bases, and the junction held 11 bases outside the gene matches. CDR3 length: 15 amino acids. Here the CDR3 DNA reads TGTGCCAGCAGCCCAACTGGGACAGCCTTGTACGAGCAGTACTTC. This sequence encodes CASSPTGTALYEQYF.

In regard to this clonotype: The junction shows a germline mismatch at one end, possibly a read error. The DNA of the CDR3 is TGTGCCAGCAGTTATTTAGCGGGAGGGACCTACAATGAGCAGATCTTC. It codes for CASSYLAGGTYNEQIF. The rearrangement links TRBV28 to TRBJ2-1, with 11 bases aligning to TRBD2. The germline V gene has CDR1 MDHEN and CDR2 SYDVKM. The length of the CDR3 is 16 residues.

V usage is TRBV7-9 and J usage is TRBJ2-2, with D possibly matching TRBD2 (6 bases). V lost 6 bases to trimming and J lost 3 bases, with 8 bases between them. Germline values: CDR1 SEHNR, CDR2 FQNEAQ (reference sequence). There are 13 residues in the CDR3. The DNA of the CDR3 is TGTGCCAGCAGGCGGGGCTACACCGGGGAGCTGTTTTTT. Its translation: CASRRGYTGELFF.

V and J are TRBV27 and TRBJ1-1; D possibly corresponds to TRBD1 (5 bases). Germline V gives CDR1 MNHEY, CDR2 SMNVEV (reference sequence). This CDR3 spans 13 amino acids. Trimming removed 5 bases from V and 1 base from J, with 8 bases in between. CDR3 nucleotides: TGTGCCAGCAGTGGGACTGCGAACACTGAAGCTTTCTTT. This sequence encodes CASSGTANTEAFF.

The sample holds a few counts of this clonotype. The chain employs TRBV10-3 and TRBJ2-5; 9 nucleotides agree with TRBD2. V was clipped by 3 bases and J by 0 bases; unmatched bases: 8. Germline V lookup: CDR1 ENHRY, CDR2 SYGVKD. The CDR3 covers 17 residues. CDR3 nucleotides: TGTGCCATCAGTGACGAGGTCCGCGGGGGGGACCAAGAGACCCAGTACTTC. It yields the protein CAISDEVRGGDQETQYF.

The chain couples TRBV7-2 to TRBJ2-5; 13 bases are a match to TRBD2. V was clipped by 2 bases and J by 5 bases; unmatched bases: 5. The CDR3 length is 16 residues. Germline V gene lookup returns CDR1 SGHTA and CDR2 FQGNSA. The CDR3 is CASSLLLAGGPETQYF. CDR3 nucleotide sequence: TGTGCCAGCAGCTTACTACTAGCGGGAGGGCCGGAGACCCAGTACTTC.

This clonotype was observed a single time. Mismatch with germline at one junction end may stem from a read error. The gene calls are TRBV12-3 or TRBV12-4 and TRBJ1-5, with D uncertain. CDR3 size: 11 residues. This CDR3 is CVSTSSGAQHF. The CDR3 DNA sequence: TGTGTCAGCACCTCAAGCGGGGCCCAGCATTTT.

The chain couples TRBV30 to TRBJ2-7; no reliable D call. This CDR3 contains 13 residues. Germline CDR1 is GTSNPN and CDR2 is SVGIG (reference sequence). Trimming removed 5 bases from V and 2 bases from J, with 13 bases in between. The CDR3 spells CAWVSIDAYEQYF. CDR3 bases: TGTGCCTGGGTGAGCATTGATGCCTACGAGCAGTACTTC.

This clonotype has more than one count but fewer than ten. The rearrangement uses TRBV12-3 or TRBV12-4 and TRBJ1-1; no clear D. The CDR3 has 15 amino acids. Trimming cost V 4 bases and J 5 bases, with 17 bases left between them. CDR3 sequence reads: CASSSSVDVWTEAFF. The CDR3 region has the DNA TGTGCCAGCAGTTCCAGCGTGGACGTTTGGACTGAAGCTTTCTTT.

In its sample, this clonotype was seen many times. The chain carries TRBV7-8 and TRBJ2-3, with 8 bases aligning to TRBD2. The CDR3 extends over 18 amino acids. V was clipped by 7 bases and J by 4 bases; unmatched bases: 19. CDR1 SGHVS and CDR2 FQNEAQ come from the germline V gene. CDR3 loop: CASTLGGTGTRVADTQYF. CDR3 coding DNA: TGTGCCAGCACCCTAGGGGGAACCGGGACTAGGGTCGCAGATACGCAGTATTTT.

This clonotype showed up many times. V usage is TRBV7-9 and J usage is TRBJ1-1; 12 nucleotides align to TRBD1. The trim removed 6 bases at V and 4 bases at J, leaving 15 bases unmatched. The CDR3 runs 18 residues. Germline-derived CDR1 and CDR2 are SEHNR and FQNEAQ (reference sequence). The CDR3 nucleotides read TGTGCCAGCAGGTATAGACACGGGACAGGGGGCTCCGGCACTGAAGCTTTCTTT. Residues: CASRYRHGTGGSGTEAFF.

Comment on this clonotype: The germline gene is not matched at one end of the junction; a read error may be the cause. This chain links TRBV4-2 with TRBJ2-7; D is uncertain. The CDR3 runs to 16 residues. Germline CDR1 reads LGHNA; CDR2 reads YNFKEQ. CDR3 protein: CARSQDAVGSYYEQYF. DNA of the CDR3: TGTGCCCGCAGCCAAGATGCGGTTGGATCTTACTACGAGCAGTACTTC.

This clonotype was recorded once. This chain joins TRBV12-3 or TRBV12-4 and TRBJ1-5; no definite D call. V was trimmed by 5 bases and J by 2 bases, leaving 10 bases between them. CDR3 length: 14 residues. Here the CDR3 DNA reads TGTGCCAGCAGTAAGTCCGGGGGCAATCAGCCCCAGCATTTT. Residues: CASSKSGGNQPQHF.

The gene calls are TRBV6-6 and TRBJ2-5; tentative D call: TRBD2 (5 bases). The germline V gene has CDR1 MNHNY and CDR2 SVGAGI (reference sequence). V was pared by 0 bases and J by 0 bases, with 20 bases between. The CDR3 totals 19 residues. CDR3 sequence: CASSYSIGSQTGDQETQYF. The CDR3 DNA reads TGTGCCAGCAGTTACTCGATTGGGAGCCAGACTGGGGACCAAGAGACCCAGTACTTC.

V is TRBV4-2 and J is TRBJ2-1; TRBD2 matches at 8 bases. CDR1 is LGHNA, CDR2 YNFKEQ, per germline. V trimming: 0 bases; J trimming: 7 bases; junction bases outside the gene matches: 14. The CDR3 length is 18 residues. This CDR3 is CASSQDLVGAGVRNEQFF. In DNA form, the CDR3 reads TGTGCCAGCAGCCAAGATCTGGTCGGAGCGGGAGTTAGAAATGAGCAGTTCTTC.

Details on this clonotype: A read error may explain this, as a much larger clone is one base away. The chain is built from TRBV4-1 and TRBJ2-3; D might be TRBD2 (5 bases). From germline, CDR1 is MGHRA and CDR2 YSYEKL. This CDR3 contains 14 residues. CDR3 amino acids: CARSQDGGTDTQYF. The CDR3 nucleotides are TGCGCCAGGAGCCAAGACGGGGGCACAGATACGCAGTATTTT.

This chain links TRBV4-2 with TRBJ2-1; no firm D call. The end of the DNA aligns better with TRBJ2-7, so the J call may be wrong. The V gene's germline CDR1 is LGHNA and CDR2 YNFKEQ. This CDR3 region has 12 residues. The CDR3 DNA sequence: TGTGCCAGCAGCCAAGAGATGCGTGAGCAGTACTTC. It codes for CASSQEMREQYF.

Worth noting for this clonotype: A read error may explain this, as a much larger clone is one base away. The rearrangement uses TRBV29-1 and TRBJ2-3; D is unclear. V gave up 7 bases and J gave up 6 bases, with 8 bases separating them. The CDR3 length is 10 residues. Per germline, CDR1 SQVTM and CDR2 ANQGSEA. Written as DNA, the CDR3 is TGCAGCGGTAGCTCGGATACGCAGTATTTT. As protein: CSGSSDTQYF.